A selection of T cell receptor beta chains follows, all from one sample in a study of cytomegalovirus exposure and HLA in healthy donors. Profiling relied on immunoSEQ multiplex PCR, and the TCRdb table lists in-frame clones only, not all of them. The data show over 40,000 clones, with approximately 65% seen just once and 6.3% held by the top ten. Specimen: PBMCs. The source is a man under 40 in good health and CMV-seronegative. The CDR3 runs from the conserved cysteine through the conserved F or W. Each record gives: D gene, V gene, clone size, J gene, CDR3 DNA, CDR3 protein. D genes are given only for firm matches. Expanded clones are given a class, and other clones once, few, many or no size at all.

D gene: .
V gene: TRBV6-1
clone size: once
J gene: TRBJ2-7
CDR3 DNA: TGTGCCAGCAGCGAGACAACGATTTCCTACGAGCAGTACTTC
CDR3 protein: CASSETTISYEQYF

D gene: .
V gene: TRBV5-8
clone size: .
J gene: TRBJ2-7
CDR3 DNA: TGTGCCAGCAGCTTGACAGGTTGGCAGTACTTC
CDR3 protein: CASSLTGWQYF

D gene: TRBD2
V gene: TRBV5-1
clone size: .
J gene: TRBJ2-7
CDR3 DNA: TGCGCCAGCAGCTTCGATCCGGCGGGGGGCGCTGGCGAGCAGTACTTC
CDR3 protein: CASSFDPAGGAGEQYF

D gene: .
V gene: TRBV6-6
clone size: .
J gene: TRBJ2-7
CDR3 DNA: TGTGCCAGCAGTATAGGGACTCATTCCTACGAGCAGTACTTC
CDR3 protein: CASSIGTHSYEQYF

D gene: TRBD2
V gene: TRBV27
clone size: .
J gene: TRBJ2-7
CDR3 DNA: TGTGCCAGCAGTTTATCGGGACTAGCGGGATACTACGAGCAGTACTTC
CDR3 protein: CASSLSGLAGYYEQYF

D gene: TRBD2
V gene: TRBV5-1
clone size: once
J gene: TRBJ2-7
CDR3 DNA: TGCGCCAGCAGCTGGGGGGGGATTAGCTCCTACGAGCAGTACTTC
CDR3 protein: CASSWGGISSYEQYF

D gene: .
V gene: TRBV30
clone size: .
J gene: TRBJ1-4
CDR3 DNA: TGTGCCTGGCAAAACAGGGACCAAGAAAAACTGTTTTTT
CDR3 protein: CAWQNRDQEKLFF

D gene: .
V gene: TRBV29-1
clone size: .
J gene: TRBJ1-2
CDR3 DNA: TGCAGCGTTGAATATGGGCCCGGCTACACCTTC
CDR3 protein: CSVEYGPGYTF

D gene: .
V gene: TRBV5-1
clone size: .
J gene: TRBJ2-7
CDR3 DNA: TGCGCCAGCAGCTTGGCTGCGGGATTAGCTCGGGAGCAGTACTTC
CDR3 protein: CASSLAAGLAREQYF

D gene: TRBD1
V gene: TRBV4-1
clone size: .
J gene: TRBJ2-5
CDR3 DNA: TGCGCCAGCAGCCAACGACAGGGGGAGACCCAGTACTTC
CDR3 protein: CASSQRQGETQYF

D gene: TRBD2
V gene: TRBV12-5
clone size: .
J gene: TRBJ2-1
CDR3 DNA: TGTGCTAGTGGTTTGGTACCAGCGGGAGGGCCTTTTATCGGGAATGAGCAGTTCTTC
CDR3 protein: CASGLVPAGGPFIGNEQFF

D gene: TRBD1
V gene: TRBV6-6
clone size: .
J gene: TRBJ1-2
CDR3 DNA: TGTGCCAGCAGACGACGGGACAGAACAACTAACTATGGCTACACCTTC
CDR3 protein: CASRRRDRTTNYGYTF

D gene: .
V gene: TRBV27
clone size: once
J gene: TRBJ2-7
CDR3 DNA: TGTGCCAGCCTGCTAACGGACAGCCCTTACCGCTACGAGCAGTACTTC
CDR3 protein: CASLLTDSPYRYEQYF

D gene: .
V gene: TRBV5-1
clone size: .
J gene: TRBJ1-2
CDR3 DNA: TGCGCCAGCAGCCCAGACGGGAACTATGGCTACACCTTC
CDR3 protein: CASSPDGNYGYTF

D gene: TRBD2
V gene: TRBV10-2
clone size: .
J gene: TRBJ2-1
CDR3 DNA: TGCGCCAGCAGGGAACTAGCGGGAGGGTACAATGAGCAGTTCTTC
CDR3 protein: CASRELAGGYNEQFF

D gene: .
V gene: TRBV7-9
clone size: .
J gene: TRBJ1-2
CDR3 DNA: TGTGCCAGCAGCTTAGGACAGTCCTACTATGGCTACACCTTC
CDR3 protein: CASSLGQSYYGYTF